This TCR beta chain appears in the sequencing data of a study of blood T cell repertoires in COVID-19. Clones were sequenced by immunoSEQ multiplex PCR, and TCRdb holds only the in-frame ones, with some missing. The sample lists more than 100,000 clones; less than 85% were seen once. The receptor comes from a woman older than 75 with acute or convalescent COVID-19. The sequencing input was peripheral blood.

The CDR3 reads CASSYSGRGSYNEQFF. The CDR3 coding sequence is TGTGCCAGCAGTTACTCGGGCCGGGGGAGCTACAATGAGCAGTTCTTC. This chain uses TRBV6-2 or TRBV6-3 with TRBJ2-1; maybe TRBD2 (6 bases). With 0 bases removed from V and 3 bases from J, the gap between germline ends came to 12 bases. The CDR3 extends over 16 amino acids. The germline gives CDR1 MNHEY, CDR2 SVGEGT.